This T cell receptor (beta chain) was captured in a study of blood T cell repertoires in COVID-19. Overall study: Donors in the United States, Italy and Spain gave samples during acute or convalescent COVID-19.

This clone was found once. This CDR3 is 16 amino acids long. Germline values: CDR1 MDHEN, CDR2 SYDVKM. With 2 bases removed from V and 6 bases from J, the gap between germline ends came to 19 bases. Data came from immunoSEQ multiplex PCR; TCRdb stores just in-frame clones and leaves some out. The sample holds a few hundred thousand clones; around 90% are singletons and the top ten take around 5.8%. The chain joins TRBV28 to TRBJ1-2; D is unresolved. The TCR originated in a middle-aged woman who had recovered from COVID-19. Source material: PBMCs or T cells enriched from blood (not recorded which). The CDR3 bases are TGTGCCAGCAGTTTAGCGTACGGTTCGTCAGAGGATGGCTACACCTTC. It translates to CASSLAYGSSEDGYTF.